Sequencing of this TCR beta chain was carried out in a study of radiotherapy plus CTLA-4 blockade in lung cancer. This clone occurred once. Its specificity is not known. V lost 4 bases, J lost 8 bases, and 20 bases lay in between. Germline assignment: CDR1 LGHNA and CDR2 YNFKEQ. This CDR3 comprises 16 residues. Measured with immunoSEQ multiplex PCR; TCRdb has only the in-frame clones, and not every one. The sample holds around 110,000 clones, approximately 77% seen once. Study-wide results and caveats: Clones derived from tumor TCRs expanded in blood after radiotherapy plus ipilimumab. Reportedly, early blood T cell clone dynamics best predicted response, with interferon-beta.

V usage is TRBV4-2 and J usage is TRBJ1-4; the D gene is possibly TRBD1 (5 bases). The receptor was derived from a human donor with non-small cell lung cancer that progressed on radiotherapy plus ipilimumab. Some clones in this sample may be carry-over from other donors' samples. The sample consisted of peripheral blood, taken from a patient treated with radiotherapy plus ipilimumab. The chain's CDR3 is CASSPTDRSGGEKLFF. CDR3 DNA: TGTGCCAGCAGCCCGACGGACCGTTCGGGGGGGGAAAAACTGTTTTTT.